This entry lists 23 T cell receptor beta chains sequenced from one sample in a study of blood T cell repertoires in COVID-19. The method was immunoSEQ multiplex PCR; TCRdb's version includes in-frame clones alone and lacks a portion of them. The sample records some 80,000 clones, 90% being singletons. Sequencing input: peripheral blood. The receptors stem from a woman of 80 years or more with active or convalescent COVID-19.

This clone has just one count. The CDR3 bases are TGTGCCAGCCGGGACAGCACCTACGAGCAGTACTTC. Translated, it gives CASRDSTYEQYF. V and J are TRBV28 and TRBJ2-7, with 7 bases lining up with TRBD1. This CDR3 is 12 amino acids long. The germline V gene encodes CDR1 MDHEN and CDR2 SYDVKM. With 8 bases clipped from V and 2 bases from J, the junction kept 3 bases outside the gene matches.

This chain links TRBV7-2 with TRBJ2-6, with a tentative D call TRBD2 (5 bases). Trimming stripped 8 bases from V and 2 bases from J, with 13 bases between. The CDR3 is 15 amino acids. CDR1 SGHTA and CDR2 FQGNSA come from the germline V gene. The CDR3 coding sequence is TGTGCCAGCGGCCATTCGGGGACTGGGGCCAACGTCCTGACTTTC. Its translation: CASGHSGTGANVLTF.

The chain links TRBV5-1 to TRBJ2-1, with D possibly matching TRBD1 (6 bases). V was pared by 4 bases and J by 7 bases, with 18 bases between. This CDR3 has 15 residues. CDR1 and CDR2 (germline): SGHRS, YFSETQ. The CDR3 region has the DNA TGCGCCAGCAGCCTACGGCCCTCAGGGGAGAATGAGCAGTTCTTC. Protein product: CASSLRPSGENEQFF.

The chain has TRBV7-3 and TRBJ1-1, with a weak D call TRBD1 (6 bases). Trimming left V 5 bases short and J 4 bases short, with 17 bases between. Germline V lookup: CDR1 SGHTA, CDR2 FQGTGA. The CDR3 runs to 15 residues. CDR3 bases: TGTGCCAGCAGCCCTTGGGGGGGCTTCAGCACTGAAGCTTTCTTT. This gives the protein CASSPWGGFSTEAFF.

The chain combines TRBV6-4 with TRBJ2-3; 15 bases agree with TRBD2. The length of the CDR3 is 19 residues. CDR1 and CDR2 from the germline V gene are MRHNA and SNTAGT. With V trimmed by 3 bases and J by 1 base, 8 bases remained unmatched. DNA for the CDR3: TGTGCCAGCAGTGAAACCGGGACTAGCGGGGGGCCGGGCACAGATACGCAGTATTTT. This codes for CASSETGTSGGPGTDTQYF.

The CDR3 DNA follows: TGCGCCAGCAGCCAAGCCCTGACTAGCGGGGGGATCACAGATACGCAGTATTTT. It is translated as CASSQALTSGGITDTQYF. The J gene is TRBJ2-3, the V gene TRBV4-1; TRBD2 matches 13 bases. Germline CDR1 and CDR2: MGHRA and YSYEKL. The CDR3 length is 18 residues. V was pared by 1 base and J by 2 bases, with 6 bases of the junction left unmatched.

This chain uses TRBV18 with TRBJ2-6; D remains ambiguous. From germline, CDR1 is KGHSH and CDR2 LQKENI. There are 17 residues in the CDR3. Deletions cut 4 bases from V and 0 bases from J, with 13 bases between. Here the CDR3 DNA reads TGTGCCAGCTCACTTCTTGAGAGGAGCTCTGGGGCCAACGTCCTGACTTTC. Amino acid sequence: CASSLLERSSGANVLTF. The full variable domain, in which reference TRBV18 and TRBJ2-6 provide the parts outside the CDR3, is NAGVMQNPRHLVRRRGQEARLRCSPMKGHSHVYWYRQLPEEGLKFMVYLQKENIIDESGMPKERFSAEFPKEGPSILRIQQVVRGDSAAYFCASSLLERSSGANVLTFGAGSRLTVL.

The CDR3 loop reads CASSPYRANTIYF. The CDR3 DNA sequence: TGTGCCAGCAGTCCCTACAGGGCAAACACCATATATTTT. The J gene is TRBJ1-3, the V gene TRBV12-3 or TRBV12-4; a possible D gene is TRBD1 (6 bases). Trimming took 5 bases from V and 6 from J, leaving 11 bases between them. CDR3 size: 13 residues.

The chain carries TRBV7-9 and TRBJ2-1; 10 nucleotides align to TRBD1. The CDR3 runs to 16 residues. Germline CDR1 is SEHNR and CDR2 is FQNEAQ (reference sequence). The J segment lost 6 bases and the V segment lost 7 bases, leaving 12 bases of the junction unmatched. In nucleotides, the CDR3 is TGTGCCAGCACCGCACCCGGACAGGGGGGATCCAATGAGCAGTTCTTC. This sequence encodes CASTAPGQGGSNEQFF.

V is TRBV9 and J is TRBJ2-3; 13 bases are a match to TRBD2. The CDR3 has 16 amino acids. Germline lookup yields CDR1 SGDLS and CDR2 YYNGEE. V was pared by 4 bases and J by 2 bases, with 4 bases of the junction left unmatched. The CDR3 sequence is CASSITSGGATDTQYF. CDR3 coding DNA: TGTGCCAGCAGCATAACTAGCGGGGGGGCCACAGATACGCAGTATTTT.

CDR3 nucleotides: TGCGCCAGCAGCCACGCTCCAGGTCTGAACACTGAAGCTTTCTTT. This translates into CASSHAPGLNTEAFF. This chain connects TRBV4-1 to TRBJ1-1; D is ambiguous. Germline-derived CDR1 and CDR2 are MGHRA and YSYEKL. Trimming took off 3 bases at V and 0 bases at J, with 11 bases between the two ends. The CDR3 totals 15 residues.

J is TRBJ1-3 and V is TRBV5-4; TRBD1 agrees at 8 bases. J was trimmed by 4 bases and V by 4 bases; bases with no gene match: 1. Germline CDR1 and CDR2: SGHNT and YYREEE (reference sequence). The CDR3 runs to 13 residues. The CDR3 is CASSRTGGNTIYF. In DNA, the CDR3 is TGTGCCAGCAGCCGGACAGGGGGAAACACCATATATTTT.

The chain carries TRBV5-6 and TRBJ2-7; D is possibly TRBD1 (6 bases). CDR3 length equals 12 residues. CDR1 and CDR2 (germline): SGHDT, YYEEEE. Deletions cut 2 bases from V and 3 bases from J, with 6 bases between. The CDR3 DNA follows: TGTGCCAGCAGCTTAGGGGGCTACGAGCAGTACTTC. Its translation: CASSLGGYEQYF.

The chain is built from TRBV7-3 and TRBJ1-5, with a possible D match to TRBD1 (6 bases). V lost 5 bases to trimming and J lost 2 bases, with 19 bases between them. Germline lookup yields CDR1 SGHTA and CDR2 FQGTGA. CDR3 size: 17 residues. The CDR3 sequence: CASSPGQHIVGNQPQHF. CDR3 bases: TGTGCCAGCAGCCCTGGACAGCATATCGTGGGCAATCAGCCCCAGCATTTT.

The chain has TRBV4-1 and TRBJ2-3; perhaps TRBD1 as D (5 bases). Trimming left V 1 base short and J 1 base short, with 9 bases between. CDR1 and CDR2 from the germline V gene are MGHRA and YSYEKL. There are 15 residues in the CDR3. CDR3 nucleotides: TGCGCCAGCAGCCAAGTAGGGGTTGGCACAGATACGCAGTATTTT. As protein: CASSQVGVGTDTQYF.

This rearrangement joins TRBV10-3 to TRBJ1-5; 7 bases fit TRBD1. The CDR3 runs 17 residues. J was trimmed by 2 bases and V by 3 bases; bases with no gene match: 10. Germline CDR1 is ENHRY and CDR2 is SYGVKD. The CDR3: CAISDRYRGLGNQPQHF. The CDR3, as DNA: TGTGCCATCAGTGACCGATACAGGGGCCTTGGCAATCAGCCCCAGCATTTT.

The rearrangement links TRBV3-1 (or the pseudogene TRBV3-2) to TRBJ1-2, with 7 positions matching TRBD1. Germline loops: CDR1 LGHDT, CDR2 YNNKEL (reference sequence). The CDR3 sequence is 13 residues long. Trimming cost V 4 bases and J 8 bases; bases outside gene matches: 7. The CDR3 loop reads CASSPTLTGGYTF. In nucleotides, the CDR3 is TGTGCCAGCAGCCCAACCTTGACAGGGGGCTACACCTTC.

The chain couples TRBV7-9 to TRBJ2-2, with D maybe TRBD1 (5 bases). Per germline, CDR1 SEHNR and CDR2 FQNEAQ (reference sequence). The ends were cut back, 3 bases at V and 3 bases at J, with 11 bases in the middle. The CDR3 has 15 amino acids. As DNA, the CDR3 is TGTGCCAGCAGCTTCTTAGTAGGGGACACCGGGGAGCTGTTTTTT. Protein product: CASSFLVGDTGELFF.

This chain uses TRBV14 with TRBJ2-7, with 7 bases that match TRBD1. The CDR3 runs to 15 residues. V was clipped by 4 bases and J by 2 bases; unmatched bases: 8. The germline V gene encodes CDR1 SGHDN and CDR2 FVKESK. The chain's CDR3 is CASSPQTGFTYEQYF. The CDR3 DNA reads as TGTGCCAGCAGCCCCCAGACAGGGTTCACCTACGAGCAGTACTTC.

The chain couples TRBV10-3 to TRBJ1-4; a weak D match, TRBD1 (5 bases). Germline lookup yields CDR1 ENHRY and CDR2 SYGVKD. The CDR3 extends over 14 amino acids. V lost 8 bases and J lost 0, with 10 bases in between. The CDR3 bases are TGTGCCATCTCGGCAGGGTCAACTAATGAAAAACTGTTTTTT. Protein sequence: CAISAGSTNEKLFF.

This chain joins TRBV5-6 and TRBJ1-6, with D tentatively TRBD1 (6 bases). The V gene's germline CDR1 is SGHDT and CDR2 YYEEEE. V lost 3 bases and J lost 7, with 23 bases in between. The CDR3 sequence is 18 residues long. The CDR3 reads CASSYRTVSTRGNSPLHF. In DNA form, the CDR3 reads TGTGCCAGCAGCTATCGGACTGTATCTACTAGGGGGAATTCACCCCTCCACTTT.

The chain has TRBV15 and TRBJ2-2; 7 bases fit TRBD2. V shed 0 bases, J shed 0 bases, and the junction held 7 bases outside the gene matches. Germline lookup yields CDR1 LNHNV and CDR2 YYDKDF (reference sequence). The CDR3 is made up of 18 amino acids. The CDR3 reads CATSRDPSGATNTGELFF. Here the CDR3 DNA reads TGTGCCACCAGCAGAGATCCGAGCGGGGCAACGAACACCGGGGAGCTGTTTTTT. Full variable domain (rest looked up from reference TRBV15 and TRBJ2-2): DAMVIQNPRYQVTQFGKPVTLSCSQTLNHNVMYWYQQKSSQAPKLLFHYYDKDFNNEADTPDNFQSRRPNTSFCFLDIRSPGLGDTAMYLCATSRDPSGATNTGELFFGEGSRLTVL.

This chain connects TRBV10-3 to TRBJ2-1; D call uncertain. Germline CDR1 is ENHRY and CDR2 is SYGVKD. The CDR3 sequence is 12 residues long. Deletions cut 0 bases from V and 8 bases from J, with 5 bases between. The DNA for the CDR3 is TGTGCCATCAGTGAGTCGCGTGATGAGCAGTTCTTC. Its translation is CAISESRDEQFF.